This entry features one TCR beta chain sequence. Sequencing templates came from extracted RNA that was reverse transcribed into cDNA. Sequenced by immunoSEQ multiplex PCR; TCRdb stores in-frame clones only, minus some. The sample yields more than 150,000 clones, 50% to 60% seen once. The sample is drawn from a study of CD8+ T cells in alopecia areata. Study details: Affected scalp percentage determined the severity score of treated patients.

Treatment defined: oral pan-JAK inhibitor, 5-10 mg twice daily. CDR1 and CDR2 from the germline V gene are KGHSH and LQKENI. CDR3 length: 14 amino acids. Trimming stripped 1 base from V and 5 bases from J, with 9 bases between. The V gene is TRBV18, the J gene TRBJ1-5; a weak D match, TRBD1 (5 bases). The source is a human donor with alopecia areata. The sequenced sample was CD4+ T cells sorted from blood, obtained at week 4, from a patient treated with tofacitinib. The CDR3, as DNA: TGTGCCAGCTCACCACAGGGGCAGGATCAGCCCCAGCATTTT. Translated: CASSPQGQDQPQHF.